The 8 T cell receptor beta chains in this list originate from one sample, sequenced in a study of T cells in Graves' hyperthyroidism and ophthalmopathy. There were TCR beta CDR3 regions amplified from RNA transcripts. The TCR CDR3 was amplified in a first-round RT-PCR using the HTBI primer set. TCRdb re-derived calls from the multiplex PCR reads in MiXCR, one entry per CDR3 protein. Of roughly 500,000 distinct CDR3 sequences in the sample, roughly 45% were seen once. The sample comprised peripheral blood or thyroid tissue (not recorded which). These TCRs come from an adult woman with Graves' disease, either hyperthyroidism or ophthalmopathy (not recorded which).

In its sample, this clonotype was seen many times. V and J are TRBV29-1 and TRBJ2-7; D remains ambiguous. The CDR3 runs 13 residues. The V end was cut by 4 bases, the J end by 0 bases, with 10 bases between. Germline lookup yields CDR1 SQVTM and CDR2 ANQGSEA. CDR3 region: CSVGVTSSYEQYF. In nucleotides, the CDR3 is TGCAGCGTTGGTGTGACATCCTCCTACGAGCAGTACTTC.

This clonotype was counted a single time. The V call is TRBV20-1, the J call TRBJ2-3; 7 nucleotides align to TRBD2. CDR3 length: 13 residues. CDR1 is DFQATT and CDR2 is SNEGSKA in the germline V gene (reference sequence). V shed 6 bases, J shed 7 bases, and the junction held 10 bases outside the gene matches. CDR3 sequence reads: CSAASREPYTQYF. CDR3 in DNA: TGCAGTGCCGCCTCGCGGGAGCCGTATACGCAGTATTTT.

This clonotype was seen just once. V usage is TRBV29-1 and J usage is TRBJ1-3, with unresolved D. This CDR3 comprises 14 residues. In germline, CDR1 is SQVTM, CDR2 ANQGSEA. The V gene lost 4 bases and the J gene lost 0 bases, with 10 bases spanning the gap. CDR3 DNA: TGCAGCGTTGTCGAAAGTTTCTCTGGAAACACCATATATTTT. Residues: CSVVESFSGNTIYF.

This clonotype was seen ten or more times. The CDR3 coding sequence is TGCGCCAGCAGCCAAAGGTTGGGCGGAGGGAGGAACGAGCAGTACTTC. Its protein product is CASSQRLGGGRNEQYF. This chain links TRBV4-1 with TRBJ2-7, with D perhaps matching TRBD2 (6 bases). From germline, CDR1 is MGHRA and CDR2 YSYEKL. This CDR3 region has 16 residues. Trimming pared 2 bases from V and 5 bases from J, leaving 19 bases between.

This clonotype was seen more than once but under ten times. The chain has TRBV9 and TRBJ1-5; D perhaps matches TRBD1 (6 bases). The ends were cut back, 2 bases at V and 3 bases at J, with 12 bases in the middle. Per the germline V gene, CDR1 is SGDLS and CDR2 is YYNGEE. The CDR3 is 15 amino acids. The CDR3 DNA follows: TGTGCCAGCAGCGTGGGGGGGGCCTTCAATCAGCCCCAGCATTTT. This codes for CASSVGGAFNQPQHF.

This clonotype was recorded at least ten times. The gene calls are TRBV6-1 and TRBJ2-5, with TRBD1 matching over 7 bases. The germline CDR1 and CDR2 sequences are MNHNS and SASEGT. This CDR3 is built from 15 residues. J lost 5 bases, V lost 5 bases, and 11 bases had no gene match. CDR3 in amino acids: CASSKGRQGTETQYF. The CDR3 region has the DNA TGTGCCAGCAGTAAAGGGAGACAGGGAACGGAGACCCAGTACTTC.

The table lists this clonotype with a few counts. The chain joins TRBV6-2 or TRBV6-3 to TRBJ1-5; no clear D. CDR1 is MNHEY, CDR2 SVGEGT, per germline. This CDR3 is built from 14 residues. Trimming stripped 6 bases from V and 9 bases from J, with 18 bases between. The CDR3 nucleotides read TGTGCCAGCAGCTTAGCGGGCCCCCGTGGGCCCCAGCATTTT. Translated, it gives CASSLAGPRGPQHF.

V usage is TRBV25-1 and J usage is TRBJ1-2; D possibly corresponds to TRBD1 (6 bases). This CDR3 spans 17 amino acids. Looked up from germline, CDR1 is MGHDK and CDR2 is SYGVNS. Trimming left V 1 base short and J 6 bases short, with 21 bases between. The CDR3 spells CASSESRDTSGDDGYTF. Written as DNA, the CDR3 is TGTGCCAGCAGTGAATCCCGGGACACTTCCGGGGACGATGGCTACACCTTC.